This paragraph covers one T cell receptor beta chain sequence. The target antigen is unknown. The sample comes from a study of monozygotic twins with cystic fibrosis. Study results and caveats: Nucleotide-identical clonotype sharing was significantly higher within monozygotic CF twin pairs than between unrelated CF individuals. In this small cohort, shared CDR3 numbers showed no association with age, concordance or disease severity.

Clones were read by immunoSEQ multiplex PCR, and TCRdb kept only the in-frame ones, dropping some. The sample carries roughly 19,000 clones, about 97% recorded once. The ends were cut back, 5 bases at V and 11 bases at J, with 15 bases in the middle. Looked up from germline, CDR1 is SGHAT and CDR2 is FQNNGV. CDR3 length: 12 amino acids. The sequence derives from a woman in her thirties with cystic fibrosis. The chain is built from TRBV11-2 and TRBJ1-1, with a tentative D call TRBD1 (6 bases). The sequenced sample was blood. The DNA of the CDR3 is TGTGCCAGCAGCCCCCGGAGGGGGGCCGCTTTCTTT. Translating gives CASSPRRGAAFF.